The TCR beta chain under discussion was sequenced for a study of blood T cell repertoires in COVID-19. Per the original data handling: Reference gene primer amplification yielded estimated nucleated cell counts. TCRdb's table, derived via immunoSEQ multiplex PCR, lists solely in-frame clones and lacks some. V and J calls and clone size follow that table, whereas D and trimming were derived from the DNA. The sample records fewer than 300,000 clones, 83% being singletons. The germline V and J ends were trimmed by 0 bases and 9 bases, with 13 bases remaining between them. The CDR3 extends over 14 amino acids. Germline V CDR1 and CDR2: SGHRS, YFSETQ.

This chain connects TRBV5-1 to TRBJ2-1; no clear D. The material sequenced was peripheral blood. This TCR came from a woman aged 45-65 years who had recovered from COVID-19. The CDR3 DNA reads TGCGCCAGCAGCTTGGCCACAGCAATAGGTGAGCAGTTCTTC. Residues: CASSLATAIGEQFF.